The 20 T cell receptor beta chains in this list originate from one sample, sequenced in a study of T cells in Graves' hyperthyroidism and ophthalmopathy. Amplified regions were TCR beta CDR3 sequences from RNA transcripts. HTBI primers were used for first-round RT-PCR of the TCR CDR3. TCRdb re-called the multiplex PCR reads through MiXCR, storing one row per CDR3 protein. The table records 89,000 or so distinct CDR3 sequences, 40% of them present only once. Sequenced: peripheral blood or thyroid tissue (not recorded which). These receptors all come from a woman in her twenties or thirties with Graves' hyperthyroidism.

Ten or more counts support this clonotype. In DNA form, the CDR3 reads TGTGCCAGCTCACCACTGGCTGGGAAACTGTTTTTT. Translating it yields CASSPLAGKLFF. V usage is TRBV18 and J usage is TRBJ1-4; D remains unclear. The CDR3 covers 12 residues. The V gene's germline CDR1 is KGHSH and CDR2 LQKENI. V lost 1 base, J lost 11 bases, and 8 bases lay in between.

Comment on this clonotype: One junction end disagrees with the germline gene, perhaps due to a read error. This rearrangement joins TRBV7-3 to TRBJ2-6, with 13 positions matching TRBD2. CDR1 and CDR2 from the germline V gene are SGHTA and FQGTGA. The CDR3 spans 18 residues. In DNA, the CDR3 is TGTGCCAGCAGCTTAGAGACTAGCGGGAGGTCCGGGGCCAACGTCCTGGCTTTC. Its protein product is CASSLETSGRSGANVLAF. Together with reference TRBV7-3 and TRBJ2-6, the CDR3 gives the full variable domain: GAGVSQTPSNKVTEKGKYVELRCDPISGHTALYWYRQSLGQGPEFLIYFQGTGAADDSGLPNDRFFAVRPEGSVSTLKIQRTERGDSAVYLCASSLETSGRSGANVLAFGAGSRLTVL.

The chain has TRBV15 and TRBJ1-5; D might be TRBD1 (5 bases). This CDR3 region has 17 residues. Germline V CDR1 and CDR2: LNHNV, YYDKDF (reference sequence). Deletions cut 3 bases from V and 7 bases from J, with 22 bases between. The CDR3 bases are TGTGCCACCAGCAGCTTGGGGGGGTTGGAAGTTGGGCAGCCCCAGCATTTT. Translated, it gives CATSSLGGLEVGQPQHF.

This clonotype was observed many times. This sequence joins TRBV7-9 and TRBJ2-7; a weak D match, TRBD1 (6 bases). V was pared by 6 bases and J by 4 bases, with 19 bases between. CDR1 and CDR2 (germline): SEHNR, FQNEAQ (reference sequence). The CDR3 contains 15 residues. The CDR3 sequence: CASSRGQKLVYEQYF. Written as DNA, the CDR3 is TGTGCCAGCAGTCGAGGACAGAAGTTGGTTTACGAGCAGTACTTC.

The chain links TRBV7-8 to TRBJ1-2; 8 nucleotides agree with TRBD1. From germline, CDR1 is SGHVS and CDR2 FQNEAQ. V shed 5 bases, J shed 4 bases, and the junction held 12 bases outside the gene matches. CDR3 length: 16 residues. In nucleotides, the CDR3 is TGTGCCAGCAGCCAAGTTCAGGGGGACAGGCTCTATGGCTACACCTTC. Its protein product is CASSQVQGDRLYGYTF.

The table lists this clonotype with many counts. CDR3 nucleotide sequence: TGCGCCAGCAGCATCCGGGACGGCACATACGAGCAGTACTTC. This translates into CASSIRDGTYEQYF. The chain couples TRBV4-1 to TRBJ2-7, with D perhaps matching TRBD1 or TRBD2 (5 bases each). From germline, CDR1 is MGHRA and CDR2 YSYEKL. The CDR3 spans 14 residues. The germline V and J ends were trimmed by 5 bases and 4 bases, with 15 bases remaining between them.

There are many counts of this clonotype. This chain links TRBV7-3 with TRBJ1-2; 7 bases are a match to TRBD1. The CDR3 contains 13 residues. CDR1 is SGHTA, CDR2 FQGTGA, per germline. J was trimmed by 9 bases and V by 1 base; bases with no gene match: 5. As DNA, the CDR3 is TGTGCCAGCAGCTTAAGACAGGGAGGATGCTACACCTTC. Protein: CASSLRQGGCYTF.

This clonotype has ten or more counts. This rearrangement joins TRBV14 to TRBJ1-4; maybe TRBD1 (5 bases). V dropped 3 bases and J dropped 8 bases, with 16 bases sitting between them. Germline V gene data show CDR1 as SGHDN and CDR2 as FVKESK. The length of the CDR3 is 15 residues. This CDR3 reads CASSQNGQGYEKLFF. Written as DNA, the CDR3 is TGTGCCAGCAGCCAGAACGGACAAGGATACGAAAAACTGTTTTTT.

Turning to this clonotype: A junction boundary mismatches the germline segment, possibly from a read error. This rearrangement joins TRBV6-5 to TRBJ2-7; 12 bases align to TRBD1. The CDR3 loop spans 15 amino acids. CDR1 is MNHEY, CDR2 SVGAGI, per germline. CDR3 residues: CASSEGQGAPYEQYF. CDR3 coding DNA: TGCGCCAGCAGTGAGGGACAGGGGGCACCCTACGAGCAGTACTTC.

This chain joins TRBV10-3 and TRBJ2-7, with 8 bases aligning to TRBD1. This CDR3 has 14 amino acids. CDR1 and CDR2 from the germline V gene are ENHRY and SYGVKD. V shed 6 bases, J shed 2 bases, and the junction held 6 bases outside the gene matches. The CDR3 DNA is TGTGCCATCAGACCGGGACAGGATCCCTACGAGCAGTACTTC. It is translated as CAIRPGQDPYEQYF.

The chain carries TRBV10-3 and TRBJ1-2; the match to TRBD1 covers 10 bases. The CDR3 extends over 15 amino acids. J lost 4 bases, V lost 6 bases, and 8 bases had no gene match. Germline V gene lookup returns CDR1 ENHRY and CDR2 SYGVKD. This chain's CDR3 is CAISPGGTGAYGYTF. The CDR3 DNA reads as TGTGCCATCAGCCCCGGTGGGACAGGGGCCTATGGCTACACCTTC.

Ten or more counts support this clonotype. CDR3 DNA: TGTGCCAGCAGTCCGGCCGGGGGGAGGACCCAGTACTTC. Amino acids: CASSPAGGRTQYF. This chain joins TRBV28 and TRBJ2-5; 7 bases match TRBD2. Germline trimming cut 5 bases from V and 7 bases from J; bases unmatched to any gene: 7. The CDR3 runs 13 residues. Germline lookup yields CDR1 MDHEN and CDR2 SYDVKM.

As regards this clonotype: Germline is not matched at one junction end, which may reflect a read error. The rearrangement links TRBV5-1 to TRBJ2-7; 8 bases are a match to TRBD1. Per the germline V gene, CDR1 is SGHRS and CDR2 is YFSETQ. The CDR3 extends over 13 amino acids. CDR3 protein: CASSLGQGYERYF. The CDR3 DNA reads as TGCGCCAGCAGCTTGGGACAGGGGTACGAGCGGTACTTC.

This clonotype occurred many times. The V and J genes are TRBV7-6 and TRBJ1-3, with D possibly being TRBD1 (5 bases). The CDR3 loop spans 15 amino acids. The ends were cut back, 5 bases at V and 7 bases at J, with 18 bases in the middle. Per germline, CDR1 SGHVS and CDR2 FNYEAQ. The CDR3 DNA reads TGTGCCAGCAGCCCCTGGGGGAGGGCAGGCAACACCATATATTTT. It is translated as CASSPWGRAGNTIYF.

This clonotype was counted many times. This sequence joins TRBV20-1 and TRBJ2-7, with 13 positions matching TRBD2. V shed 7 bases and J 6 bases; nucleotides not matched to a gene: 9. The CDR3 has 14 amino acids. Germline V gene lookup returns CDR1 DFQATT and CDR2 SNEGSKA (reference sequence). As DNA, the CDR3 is TGCAGTGTTTCTCGGACTAGCGGGAGTACCGAGCAGTACTTC. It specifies CSVSRTSGSTEQYF.

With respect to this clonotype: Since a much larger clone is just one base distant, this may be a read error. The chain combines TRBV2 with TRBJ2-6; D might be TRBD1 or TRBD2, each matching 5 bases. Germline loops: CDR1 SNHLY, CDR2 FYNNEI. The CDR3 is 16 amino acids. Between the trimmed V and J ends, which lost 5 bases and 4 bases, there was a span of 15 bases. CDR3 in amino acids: CASSSPSQGGANVLTF. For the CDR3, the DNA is TGTGCCAGCAGTTCTCCTAGCCAGGGAGGGGCCAACGTCCTGACTTTC. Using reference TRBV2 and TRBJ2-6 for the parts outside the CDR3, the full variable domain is EPEVTQTPSHQVTQMGQEVILRCVPISNHLYFYWYRQILGQKVEFLVSFYNNEISEKSEIFDDQFSVERPDGSNFTLKIRSTKLEDSAMYFCASSSPSQGGANVLTFGAGSRLTVL.

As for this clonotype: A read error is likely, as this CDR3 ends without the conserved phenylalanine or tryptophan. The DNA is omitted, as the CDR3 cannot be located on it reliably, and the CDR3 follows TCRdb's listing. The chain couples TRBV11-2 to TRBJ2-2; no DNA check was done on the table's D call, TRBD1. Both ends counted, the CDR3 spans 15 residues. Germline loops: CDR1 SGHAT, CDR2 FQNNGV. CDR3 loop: CASSSGGHYTGELDL.

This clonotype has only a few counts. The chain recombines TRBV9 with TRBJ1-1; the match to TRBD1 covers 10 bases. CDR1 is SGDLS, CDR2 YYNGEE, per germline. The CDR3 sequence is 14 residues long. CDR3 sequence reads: CARPGQGGWTEAFF. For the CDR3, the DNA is TGTGCTAGACCCGGACAGGGGGGATGGACTGAAGCTTTCTTT. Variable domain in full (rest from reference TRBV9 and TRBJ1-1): DSGVTQTPKHLITATGQRVTLRCSPRSGDLSVYWYQQSLDQGLQFLIQYYNGEERAKGNILERFSAQQFPDLHSELNLSSLELGDSALYFCARPGQGGWTEAFFGQGTRLTVV.

Written as DNA, the CDR3 is TGCGCCAGCAGTGACGGAGGGAAAATATTTGACAAGGACGAGCAGTACTTC. This sequence encodes CASSDGGKIFDKDEQYF. The V gene is TRBV10-2, the J gene TRBJ2-7; the D gene is possibly TRBD2 (6 bases). Germline CDR1 is WSHSY and CDR2 is SAAADI. V was shortened by 3 bases and J by 5 bases, with 23 bases between the two germline ends. CDR3 length: 17 residues.

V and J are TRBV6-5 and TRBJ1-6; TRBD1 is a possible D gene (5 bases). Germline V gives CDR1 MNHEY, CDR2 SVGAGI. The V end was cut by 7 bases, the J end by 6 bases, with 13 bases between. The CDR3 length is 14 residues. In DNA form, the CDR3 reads TGTGCCAGCACCCCGCAGAGGGGTAATTCACCCCTCCACTTT. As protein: CASTPQRGNSPLHF.